This T cell receptor beta chain was identified during a study of shared clonotypes between healthy human individuals. The CDR3 sequence is 15 residues long. V dropped 6 bases and J dropped 3 bases, with 18 bases sitting between them. CDR1 SGHDN and CDR2 FVKESK come from the germline V gene. Data came from immunoSEQ multiplex PCR; TCRdb stores just in-frame clones and leaves some out. The sample holds 1.4 million or so clones, around 98.5% seen once. The specimen sequenced was naive CD4+ T cells sorted from blood. As to subset: CD45RA+ positively selected. The V call is TRBV14, the J call TRBJ2-7; D gene ambiguous. This TCR derives from a man aged 30 to 45 in good health. DNA of the CDR3: TGTGCCAGCAGTCTAAACCCGGGCCTAAACTACGAGCAGTACTTC. Translation: CASSLNPGLNYEQYF.